Listed below are T cell receptor beta chains from one sample, sequenced in a study of cytomegalovirus exposure and HLA in healthy donors. TCRdb keeps only in-frame clones here, not all; method: immunoSEQ multiplex PCR. Here the sample spans almost 200,000 clones, 70% to 85% being singletons. Sequenced material: PBMCs. Source of these receptors: a young woman in good health and CMV-seropositive. The CDR3 runs from the conserved cysteine through the conserved F or W. D genes are given only for firm matches. The size of a clone is reported for some rows only, either as once, few or many, or as a class for expanded clones.

TGTGCCACCAGCAGAGATTCAGGGGGCAGACAGCCCCAGCATTTT	CATSRDSGGRQPQHF	TRBD1	-	TRBV15	TRBJ1-5
TGTGCCAGCAGTCTCTCCCTAGCGGGAGTCGAAAATGAGCAGTTCTTC	CASSLSLAGVENEQFF	TRBD2	once	TRBV7-9	TRBJ2-1
TGCGCCAGCAACCCCGGAGGCCATAATTCACCCCTCCACTTT	CASNPGGHNSPLHF	-	-	TRBV5-1	TRBJ1-6
TGTGCCAGCAGCTCGGACAGGGGGGGAACCGGGGAGCTGTTTTTT	CASSSDRGGTGELFF	TRBD1	-	TRBV11-3	TRBJ2-2
TGTGCCAGCAGCCAACGACTAGCGGGGCACAATGAGCAGTTCTTC	CASSQRLAGHNEQFF	TRBD2	few	TRBV5-4	TRBJ2-1
TGCGCCAGCAGTTCAGACAGGCTTCGAGAAGCTTTCTTT	CASSSDRLREAFF	-	-	TRBV5-1	TRBJ1-1
TGCAGCGTTGCCCCGGGGACAGGGAGGATTGGCTACACCTTC	CSVAPGTGRIGYTF	TRBD1	-	TRBV29-1	TRBJ1-2
TGTGCCAGTAGTCCGCAAGGGGCAGGAGTTAGGGGGGGCTACACCTTC	CASSPQGAGVRGGYTF	-	once	TRBV19	TRBJ1-2
TGTGCCAGCAGCTTAGGACAGTTTAATGAAAAACTGTTTTTT	CASSLGQFNEKLFF	-	-	TRBV7-6	TRBJ1-4
TGCGCCAGCAGCTACCAGGGCCAGGGTGGTGGCTACACCTTC	CASSYQGQGGGYTF	-	-	TRBV5-1	TRBJ1-2
TGTGCCAGCAGCCAAGATGAACAGAGCTACGAGCAGTACTTC	CASSQDEQSYEQYF	-	few	TRBV14	TRBJ2-7
TGTGCCAGCACGGCGGGAGGACGGAGCACAGATACGCAGTATTTT	CASTAGGRSTDTQYF	TRBD2	-	TRBV9	TRBJ2-3
TGTGCCAGCAGCGGAGGGGGCGGGACACTGAGCACTGAAGCTTTCTTT	CASSGGGGTLSTEAFF	TRBD1	few	TRBV9	TRBJ1-1
TGTGCCAGCAGCCCACCGGGACTAGCGGGGGGGGCTGAGCAGTTCTTC	CASSPPGLAGGAEQFF	TRBD2	-	TRBV11-2	TRBJ2-1
TGTGCCAGCAGGAATGGAGGGTACGCTGAAGCTTTCTTT	CASRNGGYAEAFF	-	-	TRBV2	TRBJ1-1
TGCGCCAGCAGCCTCGGAGGACAGAAAGCCTACGAGCAGTACTTC	CASSLGGQKAYEQYF	-	-	TRBV5-1	TRBJ2-7
TGTGCCACCCGTTTCCAGGGAGGCTCCTACAATGAGCAGTTCTTC	CATRFQGGSYNEQFF	-	-	TRBV27	TRBJ2-1
TGTGCCAGCAGCCCATCCAGCGGGGGCTCTAGCTCCTACAATGAGCAGTTCTTC	CASSPSSGGSSSYNEQFF	TRBD2	-	TRBV4-2	TRBJ2-1
TGTGCCAGCAGCGGACTCACCGGGGAGCTGTTTTTT	CASSGLTGELFF	-	-	TRBV9	TRBJ2-2
TGCGCCAGCAGCTTCGGGGGGCCTAACTATGGCTACACCTTC	CASSFGGPNYGYTF	-	-	TRBV5-1	TRBJ1-2
TGTGCCAGCAGCCCCTGGGGGGGAAGCACAGATACGCAGTATTTT	CASSPWGGSTDTQYF	TRBD2	-	TRBV9	TRBJ2-3
TGCGCCAGCAGCCAGTTTGGGACAGGCAACAATGAGCAGTTCTTC	CASSQFGTGNNEQFF	TRBD1	-	TRBV4-1	TRBJ2-1
TGTGCCAGCAGCCGGGAAGCCAAAAACATTCAGTACTTC	CASSREAKNIQYF	-	once	TRBV7-9	TRBJ2-4
TGTGCCAGCTCACGAACCACCGGGACTAGCACCTACGAGCAGTACTTC	CASSRTTGTSTYEQYF	TRBD2	-	TRBV18	TRBJ2-7
TGTGCCAGCAGCTTACTGGCGTTCGGGGATTTCTTT	CASSLLAFGDFF	-	-	TRBV7-2	TRBJ1-1
TGTGCCAGCAGCTCCGCCGACTGGGACAGGTACTACGAGCAGTACTTC	CASSSADWDRYYEQYF	TRBD1	-	TRBV11-3	TRBJ2-7
TGCGCCAGCAGCCATGACTATCGGAGCTACGAGCAGTACTTC	CASSHDYRSYEQYF	-	-	TRBV4-3	TRBJ2-7
TGCAGCGCCACGGGACAGCTTAAGAACACTGAAGCTTTCTTT	CSATGQLKNTEAFF	TRBD1	-	TRBV29-1	TRBJ1-1
TGTGCCACCAGCAGAGCGCGAGCTAGCGGGATCTACGAGCAGTACTTC	CATSRARASGIYEQYF	TRBD2	-	TRBV15	TRBJ2-7
TGTGCCAGCAGCGTAGGGGGCGGGGCAGGGCTCTCTGGAAACACCATATATTTT	CASSVGGGAGLSGNTIYF	-	-	TRBV9	TRBJ1-3
TGTGCCAGCAGCAAAGGCCCAGGGTGGGTCGCAGATACGCAGTATTTT	CASSKGPGWVADTQYF	-	-	TRBV21-1	TRBJ2-3
TGCAGCGTTGTTGGGGGACATGGAAACACCATATATTTT	CSVVGGHGNTIYF	-	-	TRBV29-1	TRBJ1-3
TGTGCCACCAGCAGAGGGGGGACAGGGCGGGGTGAAGCTTTCTTT	CATSRGGTGRGEAFF	TRBD1	-	TRBV15	TRBJ1-1
TGTGCCAGCAGCTTGCAGGGCGGTTCACCCCTCCACTTT	CASSLQGGSPLHF	-	-	TRBV5-6	TRBJ1-6
TGCGCCAGCAGCCAGGACCGACAGGGCTACACTGAAGCTTTCTTT	CASSQDRQGYTEAFF	TRBD1	-	TRBV4-3	TRBJ1-1
TGTGCCAGCATCCGGGCGGGGGGAGTGGAGACCCAGTACTTC	CASIRAGGVETQYF	TRBD2	-	TRBV6-1	TRBJ2-5
TGTGCCAGCAGCTTAGACAGGGGGATCGAGCAGTACTTC	CASSLDRGIEQYF	TRBD1	-	TRBV7-9	TRBJ2-7
TGTGCCAGCAGTGGACAGCGTGGAAACACCATATATTTT	CASSGQRGNTIYF	-	-	TRBV6-1	TRBJ1-3
TGTGCCAGCTTCGGGGAATTCTCTGGGGCCAACGTCCTGACTTTC	CASFGEFSGANVLTF	-	-	TRBV6-5	TRBJ2-6
TGTGCCAGCAGCCGATCCCGGAACACTGAAGCTTTCTTT	CASSRSRNTEAFF	-	-	TRBV16	TRBJ1-1
TGTGCCAGCAGTCCGGGACTAGAACTAAACATTCAGTACTTC	CASSPGLELNIQYF	TRBD2	-	TRBV27	TRBJ2-4
TGTGCCAGCAGCTTAGGTCTAGCTAACATTCAGTACTTC	CASSLGLANIQYF	-	few	TRBV7-8	TRBJ2-4
TGTGCCAGCAGATATTCCCTTGGGACATCGTCCTACGAGCAGTACTTC	CASRYSLGTSSYEQYF	-	-	TRBV6-6	TRBJ2-7
TGTGCCATCAAAGCCGACAGGGGTAATGAAAAACTGTTTTTT	CAIKADRGNEKLFF	TRBD1	-	TRBV10-3	TRBJ1-4
TGTGCCAGCATCCCCCGAGGGAGCAATCAGCCCCAGCATTTT	CASIPRGSNQPQHF	-	-	TRBV21-1	TRBJ1-5
TGTGCCTGGAGGTCCGGGACTCGGAATGAGCAGTTCTTC	CAWRSGTRNEQFF	-	-	TRBV30	TRBJ2-1
TGTGCCAGTAGTTTAGCGGAGAGCACAGATACGCAGTATTTT	CASSLAESTDTQYF	-	once	TRBV19	TRBJ2-3
TGTGCCAGCAGCCCTGAGGGGGCAAGCACTGAAGCTTTCTTT	CASSPEGASTEAFF	TRBD1	-	TRBV27	TRBJ1-1
TGTGCCAGCAGTACGACAGGGTTGGTAGAAAAACTGTTTTTT	CASSTTGLVEKLFF	TRBD1	-	TRBV5-6	TRBJ1-4
TGTGCCAGCAGCTTGAGTAGGATCGGGACTGAAGCTTTCTTT	CASSLSRIGTEAFF	-	-	TRBV7-8	TRBJ1-1
TGTGCCATCAGTGGGTGGAGAATGAACACTGAAGCTTTCTTT	CAISGWRMNTEAFF	-	-	TRBV10-3	TRBJ1-1
TGTGCCAGCAGCTTAGGACTAGCCCGCCGCGAGCAGTACTTC	CASSLGLARREQYF	TRBD2	few	TRBV11-2	TRBJ2-7
TGCAGCGTTGGTGAGGGTGACAATCAGCCCCAGCATTTT	CSVGEGDNQPQHF	-	-	TRBV29-1	TRBJ1-5
TGTGCCAGCAGTATCCGGGACAGGGGACACATTCAGTACTTC	CASSIRDRGHIQYF	TRBD1	-	TRBV2	TRBJ2-4
TGTGCCAGCAGCTGGGGACAGGGCGAGCAGTACTTC	CASSWGQGEQYF	TRBD1	once	TRBV5-4	TRBJ2-7
TGTGCCATCAGTGAGTCCGCGCGGGGGGGCAGAGAGACCCAGTACTTC	CAISESARGGRETQYF	TRBD2	-	TRBV10-3	TRBJ2-5
TGTGCCAGCAGCCGTCCGGGACTAGACACAGATACGCAGTATTTT	CASSRPGLDTDTQYF	TRBD2	-	TRBV5-4	TRBJ2-3
TGTGCCAGCACCACCAGGGGAGCTGGAAACACCATATATTTT	CASTTRGAGNTIYF	-	-	TRBV7-9	TRBJ1-3
TGTGCCAGCAGCGCCGGGACAGCCTACGAGCAGTACTTC	CASSAGTAYEQYF	TRBD1	-	TRBV9	TRBJ2-7
TGTGCCTGGCCCGCTGAGGGACAGGGGGAACCTAGCCCGAACAATGAGCAGTTCTTC	CAWPAEGQGEPSPNNEQFF	TRBD1	once	TRBV30	TRBJ2-1